This T cell receptor (beta chain) was observed in a study of neurological immune-mediated disorders. General study points: Phylogenetic analysis grouped 18 of 34 multiple sclerosis patients' repertoires together, suggesting a possible repertoire signature. The study found the most TCR clonal expansion in HTLV-1-associated myelopathy and the least in multiple sclerosis, below healthy controls.

The CDR3 runs 14 residues. The V and J ends lost 6 bases and 1 base, in that order; junction bases with no gene match: 7. Germline V lookup: CDR1 DFQATT, CDR2 SNEGSKA (reference sequence). This clonotype was observed a handful of times. Its cognate antigen is unknown. Over 190 million TCR-beta sequences (from 15-18 subjects) were yielded by each sequencing run. TCRdb processed the 5' RACE reads anew with MiXCR; each CDR3 protein has one entry. The sample yields some 46,000 distinct CDR3 sequences, less than 5% seen once. The clonotype comes from a woman aged 55-75 years with multiple sclerosis. The chain links TRBV20-1 to TRBJ2-7, with TRBD1 identical over 9 bases. Sequencing was carried out using PBMCs. CDR3 bases: TGCAGTGCCGTAGACAGGGGGGGATCCTACGAGCAGTACTTC. Translating gives CSAVDRGGSYEQYF.